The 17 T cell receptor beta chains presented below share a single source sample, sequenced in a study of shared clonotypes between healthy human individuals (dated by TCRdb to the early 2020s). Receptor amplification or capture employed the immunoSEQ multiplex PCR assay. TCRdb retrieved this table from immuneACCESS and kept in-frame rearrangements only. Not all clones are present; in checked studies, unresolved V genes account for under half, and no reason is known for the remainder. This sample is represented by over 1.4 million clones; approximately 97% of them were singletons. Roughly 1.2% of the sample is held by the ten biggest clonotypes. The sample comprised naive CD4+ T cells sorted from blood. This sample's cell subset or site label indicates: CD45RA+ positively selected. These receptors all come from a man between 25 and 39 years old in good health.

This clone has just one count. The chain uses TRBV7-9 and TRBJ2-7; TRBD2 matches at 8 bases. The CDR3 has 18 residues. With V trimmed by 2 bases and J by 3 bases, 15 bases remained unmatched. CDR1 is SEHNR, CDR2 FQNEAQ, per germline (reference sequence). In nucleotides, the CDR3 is TGTGCCAGCAGCTTATCGCTAATTCCAAGCGGGAGCATCTACGAGCAGTACTTC. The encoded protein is CASSLSLIPSGSIYEQYF.

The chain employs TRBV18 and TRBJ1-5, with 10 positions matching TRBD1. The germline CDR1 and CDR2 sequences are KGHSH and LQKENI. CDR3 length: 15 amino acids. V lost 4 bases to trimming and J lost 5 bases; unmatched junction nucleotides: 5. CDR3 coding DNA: TGTGCCAGCTCACGAAAGGGGACAGGGGATCAGCCCCAGCATTTT. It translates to CASSRKGTGDQPQHF.

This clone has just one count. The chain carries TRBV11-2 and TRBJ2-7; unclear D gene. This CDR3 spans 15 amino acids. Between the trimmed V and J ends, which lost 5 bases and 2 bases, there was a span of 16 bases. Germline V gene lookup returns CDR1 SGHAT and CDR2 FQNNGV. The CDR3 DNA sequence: TGTGCCAGCAGCCAACCGGGCCGGGTAGCCTACGAGCAGTACTTC. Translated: CASSQPGRVAYEQYF.

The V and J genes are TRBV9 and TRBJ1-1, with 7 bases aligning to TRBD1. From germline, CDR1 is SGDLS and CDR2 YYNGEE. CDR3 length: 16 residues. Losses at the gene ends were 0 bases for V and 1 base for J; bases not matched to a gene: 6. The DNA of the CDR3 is TGTGCCAGCAGCGTAGGCACAACAGGGGAGAACACTGAAGCTTTCTTT. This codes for CASSVGTTGENTEAFF. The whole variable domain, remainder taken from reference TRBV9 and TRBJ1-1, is DSGVTQTPKHLITATGQRVTLRCSPRSGDLSVYWYQQSLDQGLQFLIQYYNGEERAKGNILERFSAQQFPDLHSELNLSSLELGDSALYFCASSVGTTGENTEAFFGQGTRLTVV.

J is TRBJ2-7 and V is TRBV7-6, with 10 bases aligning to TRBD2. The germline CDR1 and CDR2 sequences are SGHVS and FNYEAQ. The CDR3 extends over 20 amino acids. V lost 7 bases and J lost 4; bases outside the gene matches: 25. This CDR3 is CASTPGIGGNASGRWYEQYF. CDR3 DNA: TGTGCCAGCACCCCTGGGATTGGGGGAAATGCTAGCGGGAGATGGTACGAGCAGTACTTC.

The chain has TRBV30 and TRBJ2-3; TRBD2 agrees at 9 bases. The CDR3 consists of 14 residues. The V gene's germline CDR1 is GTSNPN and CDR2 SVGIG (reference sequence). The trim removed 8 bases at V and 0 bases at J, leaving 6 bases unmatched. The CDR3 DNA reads TGTGCCACAATAGCGGGGGACAGCACAGATACGCAGTATTTT. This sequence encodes CATIAGDSTDTQYF.

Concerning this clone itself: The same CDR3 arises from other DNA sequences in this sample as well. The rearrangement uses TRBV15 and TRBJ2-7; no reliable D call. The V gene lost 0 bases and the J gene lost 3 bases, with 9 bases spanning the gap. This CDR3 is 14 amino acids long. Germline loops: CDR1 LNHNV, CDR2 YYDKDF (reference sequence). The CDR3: CATSRDLTSYEQYF. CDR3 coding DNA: TGTGCCACCAGCAGAGACCTTACAAGCTACGAGCAGTACTTC.

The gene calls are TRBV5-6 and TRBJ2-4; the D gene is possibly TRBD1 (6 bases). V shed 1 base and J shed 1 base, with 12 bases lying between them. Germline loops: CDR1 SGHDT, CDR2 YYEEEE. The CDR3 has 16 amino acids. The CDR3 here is CASSLLTGWAKNIQYF. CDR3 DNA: TGTGCCAGCAGCTTGTTGACAGGATGGGCCAAAAACATTCAGTACTTC.

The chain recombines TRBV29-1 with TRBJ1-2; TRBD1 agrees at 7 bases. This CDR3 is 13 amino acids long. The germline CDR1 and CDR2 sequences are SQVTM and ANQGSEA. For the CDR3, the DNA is TGCATCAAATCCGGGACAGTAAACTATGGCTACACCTTC. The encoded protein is CIKSGTVNYGYTF.

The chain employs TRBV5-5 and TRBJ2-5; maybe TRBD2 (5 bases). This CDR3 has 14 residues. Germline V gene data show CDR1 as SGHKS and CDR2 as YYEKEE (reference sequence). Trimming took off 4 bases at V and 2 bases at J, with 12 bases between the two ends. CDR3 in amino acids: CASSAFGSQETQYF. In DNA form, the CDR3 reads TGTGCCAGCAGCGCCTTTGGGAGTCAAGAGACCCAGTACTTC.

The CDR3 is CASTPETGQGFKETQYF. Written as DNA, the CDR3 is TGTGCCAGCACCCCGGAAACGGGACAAGGTTTTAAAGAGACCCAGTACTTC. This chain uses TRBV2 with TRBJ2-5; the D gene is possibly TRBD1 (6 bases). This CDR3 has 17 residues. The V gene lost 7 bases and the J gene lost 3 bases, with 24 bases spanning the gap. Germline values: CDR1 SNHLY, CDR2 FYNNEI.

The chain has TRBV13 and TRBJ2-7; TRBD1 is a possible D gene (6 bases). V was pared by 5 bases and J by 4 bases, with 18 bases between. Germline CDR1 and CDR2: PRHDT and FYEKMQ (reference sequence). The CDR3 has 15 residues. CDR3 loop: CASSNNQGPSYEQYF. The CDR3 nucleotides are TGTGCCAGCAGCAATAACCAGGGGCCAAGTTACGAGCAGTACTTC.

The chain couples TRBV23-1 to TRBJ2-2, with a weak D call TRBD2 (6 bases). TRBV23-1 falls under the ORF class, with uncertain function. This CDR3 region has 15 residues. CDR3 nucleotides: TGCTCCCCCTTCGGACCGGGAGTGGAGACCGGGGAGCTGTTTTTT. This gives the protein CSPFGPGVETGELFF.

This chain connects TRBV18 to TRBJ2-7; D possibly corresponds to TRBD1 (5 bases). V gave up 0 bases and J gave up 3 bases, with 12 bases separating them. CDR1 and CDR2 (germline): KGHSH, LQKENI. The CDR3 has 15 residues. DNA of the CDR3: TGTGCCAGCTCACCACCGTGGGCAACAGGCTACGAGCAGTACTTC. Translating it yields CASSPPWATGYEQYF. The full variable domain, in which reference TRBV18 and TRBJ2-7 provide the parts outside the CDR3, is NAGVMQNPRHLVRRRGQEARLRCSPMKGHSHVYWYRQLPEEGLKFMVYLQKENIIDESGMPKERFSAEFPKEGPSILRIQQVVRGDSAAYFCASSPPWATGYEQYFGPGTRLTVT.

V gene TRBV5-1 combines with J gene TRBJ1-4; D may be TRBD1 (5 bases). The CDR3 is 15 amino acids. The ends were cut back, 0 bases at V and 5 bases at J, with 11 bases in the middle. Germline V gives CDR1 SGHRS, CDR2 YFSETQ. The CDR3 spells CASSLDGTGNEKLFF. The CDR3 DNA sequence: TGCGCCAGCAGCTTGGATGGGACGGGGAATGAAAAACTGTTTTTT.

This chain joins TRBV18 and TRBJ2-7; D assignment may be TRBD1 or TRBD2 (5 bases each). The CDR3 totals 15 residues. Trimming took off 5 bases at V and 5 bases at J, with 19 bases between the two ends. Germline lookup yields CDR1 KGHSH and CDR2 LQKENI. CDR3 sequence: CASSLAGTTENEQYF. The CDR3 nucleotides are TGTGCCAGCTCATTGGCCGGGACGACCGAGAACGAGCAGTACTTC.

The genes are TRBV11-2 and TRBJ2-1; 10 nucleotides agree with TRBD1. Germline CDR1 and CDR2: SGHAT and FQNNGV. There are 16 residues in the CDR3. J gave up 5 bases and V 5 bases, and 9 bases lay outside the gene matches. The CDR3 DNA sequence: TGTGCCAGCAGCCGGACCGGGACAGGGGTGGACAATGAGCAGTTCTTC. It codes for CASSRTGTGVDNEQFF.